This T cell receptor beta chain comes out of a study of T-cell memory formation after mild COVID-19. General observations from the study: That cross-reactive memory joined was suggested by some responding clones appearing in pre-infection memory.

Only a few counts were recorded for this clonotype. Its target is not known. CDR1 is ENHRY and CDR2 is SYGVKD in the germline V gene. Deletions cut 2 bases from V and 5 bases from J, with 9 bases between. CDR3 length equals 13 residues. A single record per CDR3 protein comes from TCRdb applying MiXCR to the 5' RACE reads. The sample records about 150,000 distinct CDR3 sequences, around 15% being singletons. Sequenced sample: PBMCs or a T cell subset sorted from them (not recorded which). This receptor was identified in an adult woman who had mild COVID-19 (a few samples of this study predate the infection). Cell type and time point are not known. The rearrangement joins TRBV10-3 to TRBJ2-5; D gene unclear. CDR3 sequence: CAISEDSGETQYF. The CDR3 DNA reads as TGTGCCATCAGTGAGGACTCCGGGGAGACCCAGTACTTC.